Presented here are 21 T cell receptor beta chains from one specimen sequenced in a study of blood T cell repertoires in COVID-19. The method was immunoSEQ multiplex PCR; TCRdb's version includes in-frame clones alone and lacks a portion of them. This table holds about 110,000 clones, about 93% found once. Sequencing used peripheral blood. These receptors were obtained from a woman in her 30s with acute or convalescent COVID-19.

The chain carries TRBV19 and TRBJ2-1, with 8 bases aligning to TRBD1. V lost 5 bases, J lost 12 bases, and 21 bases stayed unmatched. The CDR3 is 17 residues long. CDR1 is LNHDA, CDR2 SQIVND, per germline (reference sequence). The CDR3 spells CASSGYGSGGLRAMQFF. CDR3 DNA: TGTGCCAGTAGTGGCTATGGGTCAGGGGGCCTACGGGCTATGCAGTTCTTC.

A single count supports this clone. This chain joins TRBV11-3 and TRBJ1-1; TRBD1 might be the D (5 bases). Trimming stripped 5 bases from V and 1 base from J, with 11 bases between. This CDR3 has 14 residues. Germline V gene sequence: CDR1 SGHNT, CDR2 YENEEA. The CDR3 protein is CASSVVTANTEAFF. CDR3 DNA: TGTGCCAGCAGCGTAGTGACAGCGAACACTGAAGCTTTCTTT.

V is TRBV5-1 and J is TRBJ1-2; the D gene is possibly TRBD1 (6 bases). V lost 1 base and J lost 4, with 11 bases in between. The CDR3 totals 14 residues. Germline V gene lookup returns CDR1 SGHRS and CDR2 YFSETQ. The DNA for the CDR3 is TGCGCCAGCAGCTTGTCCGGACAGACCTATGGCTACACCTTC. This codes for CASSLSGQTYGYTF.

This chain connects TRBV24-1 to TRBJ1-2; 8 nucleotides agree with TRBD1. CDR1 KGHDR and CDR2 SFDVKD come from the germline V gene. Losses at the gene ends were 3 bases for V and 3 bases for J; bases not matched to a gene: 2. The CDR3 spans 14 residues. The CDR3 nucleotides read TGTGCCACCAGTGATCCGGGACAGGACTATGGCTACACCTTC. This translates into CATSDPGQDYGYTF.

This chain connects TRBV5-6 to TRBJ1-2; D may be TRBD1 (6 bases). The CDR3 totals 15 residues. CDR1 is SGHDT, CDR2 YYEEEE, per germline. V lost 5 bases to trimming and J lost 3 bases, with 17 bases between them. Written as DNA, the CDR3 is TGTGCCAGCAGATTTACAGGGAAGAACGACTATGGCTACACCTTC. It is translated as CASRFTGKNDYGYTF.

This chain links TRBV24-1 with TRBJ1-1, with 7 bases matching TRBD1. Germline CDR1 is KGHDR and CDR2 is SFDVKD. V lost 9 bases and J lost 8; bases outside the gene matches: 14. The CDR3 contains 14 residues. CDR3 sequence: CATRTVSDREEAFF. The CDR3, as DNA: TGTGCCACCCGCACCGTATCCGACAGGGAAGAAGCTTTCTTT.

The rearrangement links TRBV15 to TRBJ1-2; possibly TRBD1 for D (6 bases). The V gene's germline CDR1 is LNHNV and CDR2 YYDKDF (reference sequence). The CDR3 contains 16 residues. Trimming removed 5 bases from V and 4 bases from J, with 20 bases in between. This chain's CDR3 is CATSPGFVGAGYGYTF. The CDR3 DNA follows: TGTGCCACCAGCCCCGGTTTCGTGGGGGCGGGCTATGGCTACACCTTC.

The CDR3 loop reads CASSQATGAGANVLTF. In DNA form, the CDR3 reads TGTGCCAGCAGCCAGGCCACAGGGGCCGGGGCCAACGTCCTGACTTTC. The chain links TRBV3-1 (or the pseudogene TRBV3-2) to TRBJ2-6; the match to TRBD1 covers 7 bases. Per the germline V gene, CDR1 is LGHDT and CDR2 is YNNKEL (reference sequence). V was clipped by 3 bases and J by 4 bases; unmatched bases: 6. This CDR3 region has 16 residues.

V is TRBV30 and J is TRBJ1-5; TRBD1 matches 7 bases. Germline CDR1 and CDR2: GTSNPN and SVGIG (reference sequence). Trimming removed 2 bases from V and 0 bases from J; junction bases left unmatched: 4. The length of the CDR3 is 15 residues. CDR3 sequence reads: CAWSSGTVSNQPQHF. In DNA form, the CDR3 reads TGTGCCTGGAGTTCCGGGACAGTTAGCAATCAGCCCCAGCATTTT.

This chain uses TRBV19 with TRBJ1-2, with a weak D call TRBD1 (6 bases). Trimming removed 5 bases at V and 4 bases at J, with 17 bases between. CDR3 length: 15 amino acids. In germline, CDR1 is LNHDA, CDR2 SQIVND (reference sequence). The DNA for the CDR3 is TGTGCCAGTAGTTTTAGTCCGACAGGCTCCTATGGCTACACCTTC. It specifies CASSFSPTGSYGYTF.

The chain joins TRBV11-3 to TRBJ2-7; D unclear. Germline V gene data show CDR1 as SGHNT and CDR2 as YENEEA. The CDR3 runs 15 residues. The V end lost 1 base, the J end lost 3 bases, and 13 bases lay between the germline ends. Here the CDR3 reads CASSLGPPTYYEQYF. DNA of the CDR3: TGTGCCAGCAGCTTAGGCCCTCCAACCTACTACGAGCAGTACTTC.

The CDR3 region has the DNA TGCGCCAGCAGCCCCGGACAGATGAACACTGAAGCTTTCTTT. Translating gives CASSPGQMNTEAFF. The J gene is TRBJ1-1, the V gene TRBV5-1, with D tentatively TRBD1 (6 bases). There are 14 residues in the CDR3. CDR1 is SGHRS, CDR2 YFSETQ, per germline. The V gene lost 4 bases and the J gene lost 0 bases, with 10 bases spanning the gap.

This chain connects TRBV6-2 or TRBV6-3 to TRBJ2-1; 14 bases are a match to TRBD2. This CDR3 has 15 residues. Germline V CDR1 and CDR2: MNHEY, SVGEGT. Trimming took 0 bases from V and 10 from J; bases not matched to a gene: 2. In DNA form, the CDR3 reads TGTGCCAGCAGTTACTCGGGACTAGCGGGGGACGAGCAGTTCTTC. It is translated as CASSYSGLAGDEQFF.

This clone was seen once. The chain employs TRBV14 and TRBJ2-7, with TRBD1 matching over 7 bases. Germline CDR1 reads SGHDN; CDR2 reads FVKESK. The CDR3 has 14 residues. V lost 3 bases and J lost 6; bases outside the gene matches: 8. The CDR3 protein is CASSQDMTGREQYF. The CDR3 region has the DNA TGTGCCAGCAGCCAGGACATGACAGGGCGCGAGCAGTACTTC.

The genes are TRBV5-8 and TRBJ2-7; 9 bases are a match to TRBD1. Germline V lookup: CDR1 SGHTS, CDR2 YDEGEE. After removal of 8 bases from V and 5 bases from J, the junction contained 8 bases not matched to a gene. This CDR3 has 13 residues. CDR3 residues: CASTGGLGHEQYF. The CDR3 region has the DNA TGTGCCAGTACAGGGGGCCTTGGCCACGAGCAGTACTTC.

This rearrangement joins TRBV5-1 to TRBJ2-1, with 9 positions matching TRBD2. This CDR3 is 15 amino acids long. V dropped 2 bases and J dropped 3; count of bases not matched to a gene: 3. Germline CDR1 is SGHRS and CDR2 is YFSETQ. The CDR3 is CASSLSGGNYNEQFF. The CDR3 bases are TGCGCCAGCAGCTTAAGCGGGGGGAACTACAATGAGCAGTTCTTC. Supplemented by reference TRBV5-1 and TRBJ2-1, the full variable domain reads KAGVTQTPRYLIKTRGQQVTLSCSPISGHRSVSWYQQTPGQGLQFLFEYFSETQRNKGNFPGRFSGRQFSNSRSEMNVSTLELGDSALYLCASSLSGGNYNEQFFGPGTRLTVL.

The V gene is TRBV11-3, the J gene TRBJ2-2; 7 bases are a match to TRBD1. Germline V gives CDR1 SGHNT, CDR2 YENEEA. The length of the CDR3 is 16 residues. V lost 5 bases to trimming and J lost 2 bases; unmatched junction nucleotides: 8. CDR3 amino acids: CASSNTGTDNTGELFF. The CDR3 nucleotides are TGTGCCAGCAGCAACACCGGGACAGATAACACCGGGGAGCTGTTTTTT.

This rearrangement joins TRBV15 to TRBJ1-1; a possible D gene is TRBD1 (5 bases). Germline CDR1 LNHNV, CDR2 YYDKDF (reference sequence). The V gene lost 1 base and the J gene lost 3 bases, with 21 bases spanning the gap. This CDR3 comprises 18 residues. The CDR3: CATSRVPVRGSSHTEAFF. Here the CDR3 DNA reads TGTGCCACCAGCAGAGTTCCGGTGCGGGGCTCCTCTCACACTGAAGCTTTCTTT.

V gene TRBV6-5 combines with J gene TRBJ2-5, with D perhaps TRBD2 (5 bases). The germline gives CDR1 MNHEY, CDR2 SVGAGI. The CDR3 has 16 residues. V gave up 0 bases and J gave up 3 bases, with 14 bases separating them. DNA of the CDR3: TGTGCCAGCAGTTACTCACGTTACAGCGGCAAAGAGACCCAGTACTTC. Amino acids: CASSYSRYSGKETQYF.

The CDR3 region has the DNA TGTGCCAGCAGCCAGACCGGGACAGCGAACTATGGCTACACCTTC. Translation: CASSQTGTANYGYTF. The V and J genes are TRBV11-3 and TRBJ1-2; 7 nucleotides match TRBD1. The J segment lost 2 bases and the V segment lost 5 bases, leaving 8 bases of the junction unmatched. This CDR3 spans 15 amino acids. Germline assignment: CDR1 SGHNT and CDR2 YENEEA.

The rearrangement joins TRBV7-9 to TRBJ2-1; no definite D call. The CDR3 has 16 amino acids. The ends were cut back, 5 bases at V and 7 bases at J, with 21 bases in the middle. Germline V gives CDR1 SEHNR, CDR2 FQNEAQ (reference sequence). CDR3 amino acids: CASSSPRVSLSNEQFF. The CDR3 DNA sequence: TGTGCCAGCAGCAGCCCACGGGTCTCCCTTTCTAATGAGCAGTTCTTC.